These T cell receptor beta chains were read from a single sample in a study of cytomegalovirus exposure and HLA in healthy donors. Data came from immunoSEQ multiplex PCR; TCRdb stores just in-frame clones and leaves some out. The repertoire shows 100,000 or so clones; the top ten hold 0.55% to 0.65%. Sequencing was carried out using PBMCs. Receptor source: a man aged 50 to 59 in good health and CMV-seronegative. Each CDR3 is given with its conserved first and last residue. D genes are given only for firm matches.

-	13	TRBV6-1	TRBJ1-4	CASSEGRVEKLFF	TGTGCCAGCAGTGAAGGGAGGGTTGAAAAACTGTTTTTT
-	11	TRBV4-2	TRBJ1-6	CASSQPGSVHF	TGTGCCAGCAGCCAACCGGGATCGGTCCACTTT
-	14	TRBV9	TRBJ2-5	CASSPIHEQETQYF	TGTGCCAGCAGCCCCATACATGAACAAGAGACCCAGTACTTC
-	13	TRBV6-5	TRBJ1-5	CASSWSGNQPQHF	TGTGCCAGCAGTTGGTCAGGGAATCAGCCCCAGCATTTT
-	15	TRBV6-1	TRBJ1-1	CASSEWTVMNTEAFF	TGTGCCAGCAGTGAATGGACAGTTATGAACACTGAAGCTTTCTTT
TRBD1	15	TRBV27	TRBJ2-1	CASSFRDRGNNEQFF	TGTGCCAGCAGTTTCCGGGACAGGGGAAACAATGAGCAGTTCTTC
TRBD1	17	TRBV4-3	TRBJ2-7	CASSQDRAQGVFNEQYF	TGCGCCAGCAGCCAAGATCGGGCGCAGGGGGTGTTCAACGAGCAGTACTTC
TRBD1	13	TRBV5-1	TRBJ2-1	CASSFIPRDRQFF	TGCGCCAGCAGCTTTATACCTCGGGACAGACAGTTCTTC
-	16	TRBV7-2	TRBJ2-4	CASSLSPPGTKNIQYF	TGTGCCAGCAGCTTAAGTCCCCCGGGAACCAAAAACATTCAGTACTTC
TRBD1	17	TRBV5-1	TRBJ2-3	CASSLELQGTGTDTQYF	TGCGCCAGCAGCTTGGAATTACAGGGGACAGGCACAGATACGCAGTATTTT
-	15	TRBV7-9	TRBJ1-6	CASSHRDGGDSPLHF	TGTGCCAGCAGCCACCGGGACGGGGGTGATTCACCCCTCCACTTT
-	13	TRBV30	TRBJ1-1	CAWSVGQNTEAFF	TGTGCCTGGAGTGTGGGCCAGAACACTGAAGCTTTCTTT
-	15	TRBV10-2	TRBJ1-2	CASSVVHDGVYGYTF	TGCGCCAGCAGTGTAGTACACGACGGAGTGTATGGCTACACCTTC
-	13	TRBV15	TRBJ1-2	CATSRGQNYGYTF	TGTGCCACCAGCCGCGGACAGAACTATGGCTACACCTTC
-	12	TRBV9	TRBJ2-2	CASSAYTGELFF	TGTGCCAGCAGCGCGTACACCGGGGAGCTGTTTTTT
-	13	TRBV30	TRBJ2-2	CAWSGGNTGELFF	TGTGCCTGGAGCGGGGGAAACACCGGGGAGCTGTTTTTT
-	13	TRBV7-2	TRBJ2-7	CASSPDRPRQQYF	TGTGCCAGCAGCCCCGACCGCCCTAGGCAGCAGTACTTC
-	15	TRBV4-1	TRBJ2-5	CASSPVTGDGKTQYF	TGCGCCAGCAGCCCTGTAACCGGGGATGGGAAGACCCAGTACTTC
-	15	TRBV7-2	TRBJ1-2	CASSPVGGIAYGYTF	TGTGCCAGCAGCCCCGTGGGGGGGATAGCTTATGGCTACACCTTC
-	15	TRBV5-4	TRBJ1-1	CASSLEFRVSTEAFF	TGTGCCAGCAGCTTGGAGTTCAGGGTTAGCACTGAAGCTTTCTTT
-	8	TRBV7-2	TRBJ1-2	CAVSGYTF	TGTGCTGTGTCGGGCTACACCTTC
-	12	TRBV11-1	TRBJ2-7	CASSSVGAQQYF	TGTGCCAGCAGCTCGGTAGGGGCACAGCAGTACTTC
-	13	TRBV6-1	TRBJ2-6	CASRESGANVLTF	TGTGCCAGCAGAGAGTCCGGGGCCAACGTCCTGACTTTC
-	15	TRBV11-3	TRBJ1-2	CASSLGGSDLYGYTF	TGTGCCAGCAGCTTAGGTGGCTCAGACTTGTATGGCTACACCTTC
TRBD1	13	TRBV30	TRBJ1-2	CACLTGGRHGYTF	TGTGCCTGCCTGACAGGGGGTCGGCATGGCTACACCTTC
TRBD2	16	TRBV6-1	TRBJ2-2	CASSVGLALDTGELFF	TGTGCCAGCAGTGTGGGACTAGCGTTGGACACCGGGGAGCTGTTTTTT
-	16	TRBV5-4	TRBJ1-1	CASSPAPEASSDQAFF	TGTGCCAGCAGCCCAGCACCCGAGGCCAGCTCAGACCAAGCTTTCTTT
TRBD1	15	TRBV11-2	TRBJ2-1	CASSNYRGRWNEQFF	TGTGCCAGCAGCAACTACAGGGGGCGGTGGAATGAGCAGTTCTTC
TRBD1	16	TRBV2	TRBJ2-5	CASSEVLGQSQETQYF	TGTGCCAGCAGTGAAGTGTTGGGACAGAGCCAAGAGACCCAGTACTTC
-	15	TRBV6-1	TRBJ1-1	CASSDYRAFGTEAFF	TGTGCCAGCAGTGACTACAGGGCCTTTGGCACTGAAGCTTTCTTT
-	13	TRBV19	TRBJ1-5	CASTTRLMRPQHF	TGTGCCAGTACGACACGGTTGATGAGGCCCCAGCATTTT
TRBD2	15	TRBV19	TRBJ2-7	CASSISSGNSYEQYF	TGTGCCAGTAGTATATCTAGCGGGAACTCCTACGAGCAGTACTTC
-	15	TRBV4-3	TRBJ1-4	CASSQDDREDEKLFF	TGCGCCAGCAGCCAAGACGACCGGGAAGATGAAAAACTGTTTTTT
-	12	TRBV29-1	TRBJ1-1	CSVDQGSSEAFF	TGCAGCGTTGACCAGGGATCCTCTGAAGCTTTCTTT
-	14	TRBV10-3	TRBJ2-3	CAISGTGRADTQYF	TGTGCCATCAGTGGGACAGGGAGGGCAGATACGCAGTATTTT
TRBD1	16	TRBV2	TRBJ1-4	CASSEGIRQGWEKLFF	TGTGCCAGCAGCGAGGGAATCAGACAGGGATGGGAAAAACTGTTTTTT
-	15	TRBV18	TRBJ2-2	CASSRGTVGAGELFF	TGTGCCAGCTCACGCGGGACAGTCGGCGCCGGGGAGCTGTTTTTT
TRBD1	16	TRBV14	TRBJ1-3	CASSHGQGGEVDTIYF	TGTGCCAGCAGCCACGGACAGGGAGGGGAGGTGGACACCATATATTTT
-	15	TRBV7-9	TRBJ1-2	CASSSSLGLLDGYTF	TGTGCCAGCAGCTCCTCATTGGGGCTTTTGGATGGCTACACCTTC
-	13	TRBV27	TRBJ2-6	CASSFRGANVLTF	TGTGCCAGCAGTTTCAGAGGGGCCAACGTCCTGACTTTC
-	13	TRBV5-6	TRBJ2-5	CASSWTGEETQYF	TGTGCCAGCAGCTGGACTGGGGAAGAGACCCAGTACTTC
TRBD1	14	TRBV5-1	TRBJ2-5	CASSQQGARETQYF	TGCGCCAGCAGCCAACAGGGGGCAAGGGAGACCCAGTACTTC